This T cell receptor (beta chain) was sequenced during a study of STAT5B mutations in CD4+ large granular lymphocyte leukemia. Study-wide findings and caveats: About a quarter of private leukemic clonotypes occurred rarely in other patients' non-leukemic repertoires.

Trimming shortened V by 4 bases and J by 7 bases, and 19 bases separated the two germline ends. In germline, CDR1 is SEHNR, CDR2 FQNEAQ (reference sequence). The CDR3 has 15 residues. On this clone: Its antigen is unknown.

Using immunoSEQ multiplex PCR, the repertoire was profiled, and TCRdb retains in-frame clones only, with some absent. This table holds 23,000 or so clones, approximately 80% found once. The chain employs TRBV7-9 and TRBJ1-2, with unresolved D. What was sequenced was CD4+ T cells from blood buffy coats. The sequence derives from a human donor in good health. The CDR3 sequence: CASSSAGLQSGGYTF. The CDR3 DNA reads TGTGCCAGCAGCTCAGCGGGCCTCCAGTCGGGTGGCTACACCTTC.